A single sample is the source of the 28 T cell receptor beta chains below, sequenced in a study of CD8 T cells in ankylosing spondylitis. TCRdb recomputed calls from the 5' RACE reads with MiXCR, one row per CDR3 protein. The sample gives 300,000 to 400,000 distinct CDR3 sequences, roughly 20% of which show up once; about an eighth is in the top ten. Input material: blood, either unsorted or a sorted T cell fraction (not recorded which). These receptors all stem from a male donor with ankylosing spondylitis or in good health (not recorded which).

The chain has TRBV12-3 or TRBV12-4 and TRBJ2-1, with unresolved D. V lost 6 bases, J lost 9 bases, and 6 bases lay in between. This CDR3 spans 10 amino acids. CDR3 coding DNA: TGTGCCAGCAGAGGCCGTGAGCAGTTCTTC. Translating gives CASRGREQFF.

This sequence joins TRBV28 and TRBJ2-7; weak D call: TRBD2 (6 bases). The length of the CDR3 is 14 residues. V was clipped by 5 bases and J by 5 bases, with 16 bases between them. CDR1 is MDHEN, CDR2 SYDVKM, per germline. The CDR3 bases are TGTGCCAGCAGTCCCCCGGGGGTCAGGAACGAGCAGTACTTC. Its translation: CASSPPGVRNEQYF.

This clonotype was detected a few times. The chain has TRBV12-5 and TRBJ2-2, with 7 bases lining up with TRBD1. The CDR3 length is 17 residues. From germline, CDR1 is LGHNT and CDR2 FRNRAP. Trimming at V came to 2 bases and at J to 1 base, leaving 7 bases not matched to a gene. The CDR3 protein is CASGLSPGQMNTGELFF. The CDR3 nucleotides read TGTGCTAGTGGTTTGAGTCCGGGACAGATGAACACCGGGGAGCTGTTTTTT.

This clonotype was observed many times. The genes are TRBV9 and TRBJ2-3, with unresolved D. The CDR3 spans 15 residues. The V end was cut by 0 bases, the J end by 0 bases, with 8 bases between. The germline V gene encodes CDR1 SGDLS and CDR2 YYNGEE. CDR3 in amino acids: CASSVETYSTDTQYF. CDR3 nucleotide sequence: TGTGCCAGCAGCGTAGAGACCTATAGCACAGATACGCAGTATTTT.

The chain recombines TRBV6-5 with TRBJ1-1; 8 nucleotides align to TRBD1. The V gene's germline CDR1 is MNHEY and CDR2 SVGAGI. The V and J ends lost 2 bases and 4 bases, in that order; junction bases with no gene match: 9. The CDR3 is made up of 16 amino acids. CDR3 sequence reads: CASSYATDRVGTEAFF. The CDR3 region has the DNA TGTGCCAGCAGTTACGCAACGGACAGGGTAGGCACTGAAGCTTTCTTT.

The chain has TRBV2 and TRBJ2-7; 8 nucleotides align to TRBD2. Germline CDR1 is SNHLY and CDR2 is FYNNEI. V was clipped by 8 bases and J by 6 bases; unmatched bases: 9. The CDR3 length is 13 residues. The CDR3 bases are TGTGCCAGCGGCGGGGGGACCCAAGGCGAGCAGTACTTC. It yields the protein CASGGGTQGEQYF.

This clonotype came up many times. The chain combines TRBV12-3 or TRBV12-4 with TRBJ2-5; perhaps TRBD1 as D (5 bases). V dropped 6 bases and J dropped 3 bases, with 11 bases sitting between them. This CDR3 region has 13 residues. The CDR3 coding sequence is TGTGCCAGCAGAGCAGGGTTTGAAGAGACCCAGTACTTC. This sequence encodes CASRAGFEETQYF.

The genes are TRBV7-9 and TRBJ2-1; maybe TRBD1 (5 bases). The V end lost 2 bases, the J end lost 3 bases, and 11 bases lay between the germline ends. The CDR3 is 15 residues long. Germline CDR1 and CDR2: SEHNR and FQNEAQ (reference sequence). The CDR3, as DNA: TGTGCCAGCAGCTTATCAGGGTCTTACTACAATGAGCAGTTCTTC. Protein sequence: CASSLSGSYYNEQFF.

The V and J genes are TRBV12-3 or TRBV12-4 and TRBJ2-3; 10 positions match TRBD2. The CDR3 is made up of 14 amino acids. J was trimmed by 5 bases and V by 6 bases; bases with no gene match: 5. The DNA for the CDR3 is TGTGCCAGCAGCAGCGGGGGGGCCATAGATACGCAGTATTTT. Its translation is CASSSGGAIDTQYF.

J is TRBJ2-2 and V is TRBV24-1; D unclear. Germline CDR1 reads KGHDR; CDR2 reads SFDVKD. V gave up 6 bases and J gave up 7 bases, with 5 bases separating them. This CDR3 is built from 11 residues. The CDR3 loop is CATSYYGELFF. The CDR3 nucleotides are TGTGCCACCAGTTACTACGGGGAGCTGTTTTTT.

Only a few counts were recorded for this clonotype. The gene calls are TRBV20-1 and TRBJ2-7; TRBD1 agrees at 8 bases. Germline CDR1 is DFQATT and CDR2 is SNEGSKA (reference sequence). Trimming at V came to 6 bases and at J to 4 bases, leaving 8 bases not matched to a gene. CDR3 length equals 13 residues. This chain's CDR3 is CSAEGQVDYEQYF. The CDR3 coding sequence is TGCAGTGCCGAGGGACAGGTAGATTACGAGCAGTACTTC.

With respect to this clonotype: A read error may produce the germline difference seen at one junction end. The chain combines TRBV5-6 with TRBJ2-5; no definite D call. The CDR3 contains 13 residues. Germline CDR1 is SGHDT and CDR2 is YYEEEE. The CDR3 DNA reads TGTGCCAGCAGCTTGGCGCCCCAAGAGAGCCAGTACTTC. Amino acids: CASSLAPQESQYF.

This clonotype was counted a few times. The rearrangement joins TRBV30 to TRBJ2-5, with D tentatively TRBD2 (5 bases). Trimming cost V 5 bases and J 1 base, with 11 bases left between them. Germline CDR1 and CDR2: GTSNPN and SVGIG (reference sequence). CDR3 length equals 13 residues. The CDR3, as DNA: TGTGCCTGGGAAAAAGGACTCCAAGAGACCCAGTACTTC. As protein: CAWEKGLQETQYF.

The rearrangement joins TRBV11-1 to TRBJ2-1, with 14 positions matching TRBD2. CDR1 SGHAT and CDR2 FQDESV come from the germline V gene (reference sequence). J gave up 2 bases and V 5 bases, and 8 bases lay outside the gene matches. The CDR3 has 18 amino acids. CDR3 in amino acids: CASSPGLAGGLAYNEQFF. CDR3 DNA sequence: TGTGCCAGCAGCCCCGGACTAGCGGGGGGCCTTGCCTACAATGAGCAGTTCTTC.

A few counts support this clonotype. This sequence joins TRBV4-1 and TRBJ2-1; 8 positions agree with TRBD2. The CDR3 runs to 15 residues. In germline, CDR1 is MGHRA, CDR2 YSYEKL. With V trimmed by 1 base and J by 9 bases, 8 bases remained unmatched. The CDR3 here is CASSQGSGGRGEQFF. In DNA, the CDR3 is TGCGCCAGCAGCCAAGGAAGCGGGGGTAGGGGTGAGCAGTTCTTC.

Only a few counts were recorded for this clonotype. The V call is TRBV5-1, the J call TRBJ2-1; 10 positions match TRBD2. The V segment lost 4 bases and the J segment 5 bases; nucleotides outside the gene matches: 9. Germline V lookup: CDR1 SGHRS, CDR2 YFSETQ. The CDR3 extends over 16 amino acids. The CDR3 loop is CASSLPTSGVHNEQFF. DNA of the CDR3: TGCGCCAGCAGCCTTCCAACTAGCGGGGTACACAATGAGCAGTTCTTC. The whole variable domain, filled in from reference TRBV5-1 and TRBJ2-1, reads KAGVTQTPRYLIKTRGQQVTLSCSPISGHRSVSWYQQTPGQGLQFLFEYFSETQRNKGNFPGRFSGRQFSNSRSEMNVSTLELGDSALYLCASSLPTSGVHNEQFFGPGTRLTVL.

The chain employs TRBV6-1 and TRBJ2-7, with D perhaps given as TRBD1 or TRBD2 (6 bases each). The V end lost 6 bases, the J end lost 5 bases, and 20 bases lay between the germline ends. The CDR3 is 15 residues long. Germline V gives CDR1 MNHNS, CDR2 SASEGT. The CDR3 reads CASSWTTGSDNEQYF. The CDR3 coding sequence is TGTGCCAGCAGCTGGACTACAGGGTCGGATAACGAGCAGTACTTC.

The genes are TRBV27 and TRBJ2-1, with no clear D. Per the germline V gene, CDR1 is MNHEY and CDR2 is SMNVEV (reference sequence). V was clipped by 1 base and J by 4 bases, with 8 bases between them. The CDR3 contains 14 residues. Here the CDR3 reads CASSLFSVYNEQFF. In DNA form, the CDR3 reads TGTGCCAGCAGTTTATTCTCGGTGTACAATGAGCAGTTCTTC.

This clonotype has a count of ten or more. The genes are TRBV20-1 and TRBJ2-7; 7 positions match TRBD1. Per the germline V gene, CDR1 is DFQATT and CDR2 is SNEGSKA (reference sequence). The V and J ends lost 6 bases and 5 bases, in that order; junction bases with no gene match: 10. The CDR3 spans 13 residues. The CDR3 DNA reads as TGCAGTGCAGGGGACAGTGCTCCCCACGAGCAGTACTTC. Protein: CSAGDSAPHEQYF.

The chain recombines TRBV6-1 with TRBJ2-3; 7 positions match TRBD1. The V and J ends lost 5 bases and 4 bases, in that order; junction bases with no gene match: 6. The CDR3 has 14 residues. CDR1 MNHNS and CDR2 SASEGT come from the germline V gene. The CDR3 bases are TGTGCCAGCAGTCTCGCGACAGGGCCAGATACGCAGTATTTT. It specifies CASSLATGPDTQYF.

V and J are TRBV20-1 and TRBJ2-1, with TRBD2 identical over 9 bases. CDR1 is DFQATT and CDR2 is SNEGSKA in the germline V gene (reference sequence). J gave up 9 bases and V 1 base, and 10 bases lay outside the gene matches. The CDR3 runs to 15 residues. The CDR3 coding sequence is TGCAGTGCTAGAGGTCTAGCGGGGTTAATTGGTGAGCAGTTCTTC. It specifies CSARGLAGLIGEQFF.

The CDR3 DNA reads TGTGCCAGCAGCCAGGGGTTCGAGACCCAGTACTTC. It translates to CASSQGFETQYF. V is TRBV12-3 or TRBV12-4 and J is TRBJ2-5; TRBD1 is a possible D gene (6 bases). The CDR3 is 12 residues long. V was clipped by 6 bases and J by 5 bases, with 10 bases between them.

At least ten counts were recorded for this clonotype. This sequence joins TRBV29-1 and TRBJ1-4, with D hard to call. The CDR3 totals 13 residues. Germline values: CDR1 SQVTM, CDR2 ANQGSEA. The ends were cut back, 1 base at V and 13 bases at J, with 16 bases in the middle. CDR3 region: CSVEVFSPPGLFF. DNA of the CDR3: TGCAGCGTTGAAGTTTTCTCCCCCCCAGGACTGTTTTTT.

DNA for the CDR3: TGCAGCGTTGAACAGGACAAACCCTACGAGCAGTACTTC. As protein: CSVEQDKPYEQYF. The V call is TRBV29-1, the J call TRBJ2-7; perhaps TRBD1 as D (5 bases). This CDR3 comprises 13 residues. Trimming took off 2 bases at V and 2 bases at J, with 10 bases between the two ends. The germline CDR1 and CDR2 sequences are SQVTM and ANQGSEA.

The rearrangement uses TRBV7-8 and TRBJ2-5; possibly TRBD1 or TRBD2 for D (6 bases each). Germline assignment: CDR1 SGHVS and CDR2 FQNEAQ. This CDR3 has 16 amino acids. V shed 5 bases and J shed 5 bases, with 21 bases lying between them. The CDR3 sequence is CASSPHVSGARETQYF. The CDR3 coding sequence is TGTGCCAGCAGCCCCCACGTGTCGGGGGCCAGGGAGACCCAGTACTTC.

In this sample, this clonotype turned up a few times. This chain links TRBV7-2 with TRBJ2-7; the match to TRBD2 covers 14 bases. V shed 5 bases and J 0 bases; nucleotides not matched to a gene: 3. Germline CDR1 is SGHTA and CDR2 is FQGNSA. This CDR3 contains 16 residues. CDR3 in DNA: TGTGCCAGCAGCCCGGGGACTAGCGGGGGCTCCTACGAGCAGTACTTC. Its protein product is CASSPGTSGGSYEQYF.

This clonotype has a handful of counts. The chain has TRBV5-1 and TRBJ2-3, with D perhaps TRBD1 (6 bases). The V end was cut by 0 bases, the J end by 2 bases, with 7 bases between. Germline CDR1 and CDR2: SGHRS and YFSETQ. The CDR3 is 14 amino acids. The CDR3 loop reads CASSLGDITDTQYF. CDR3 nucleotides: TGCGCCAGCAGCTTGGGGGACATCACAGATACGCAGTATTTT.

This clonotype was counted only a few times. The genes are TRBV27 and TRBJ1-2, with D hard to call. The CDR3 has 13 residues. V lost 6 bases, J lost 6 bases, and 14 bases lay in between. Per the germline V gene, CDR1 is MNHEY and CDR2 is SMNVEV (reference sequence). CDR3 residues: CASSKSVKNGYTF. The CDR3 bases are TGTGCCAGCAGCAAGAGTGTCAAAAATGGCTACACCTTC.